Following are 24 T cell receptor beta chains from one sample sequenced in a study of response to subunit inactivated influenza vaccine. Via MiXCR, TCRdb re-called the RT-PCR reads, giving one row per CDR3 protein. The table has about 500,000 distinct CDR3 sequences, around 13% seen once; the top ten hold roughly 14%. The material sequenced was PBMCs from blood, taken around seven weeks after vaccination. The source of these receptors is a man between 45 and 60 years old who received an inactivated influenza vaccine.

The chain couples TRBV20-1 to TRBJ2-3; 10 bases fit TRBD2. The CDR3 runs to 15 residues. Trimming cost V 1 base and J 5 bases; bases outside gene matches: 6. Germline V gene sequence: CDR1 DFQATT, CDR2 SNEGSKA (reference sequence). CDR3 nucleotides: TGCAGTGCTAGAGGGCTAGCGGGAGTTAGAGATACGCAGTATTTT. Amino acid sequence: CSARGLAGVRDTQYF.

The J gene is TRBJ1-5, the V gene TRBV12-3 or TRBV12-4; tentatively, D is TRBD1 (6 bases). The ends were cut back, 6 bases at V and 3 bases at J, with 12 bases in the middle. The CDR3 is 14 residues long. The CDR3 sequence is CASSSDSYNQPQHF. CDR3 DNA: TGTGCCAGCAGCTCGGACAGTTACAATCAGCCCCAGCATTTT.

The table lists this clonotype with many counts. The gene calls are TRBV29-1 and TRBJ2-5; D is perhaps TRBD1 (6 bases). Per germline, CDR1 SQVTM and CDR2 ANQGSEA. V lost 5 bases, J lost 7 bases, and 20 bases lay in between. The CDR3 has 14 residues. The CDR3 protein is CSVSAGDIVGTQYF. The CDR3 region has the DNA TGCAGCGTTTCGGCAGGGGATATAGTCGGGACCCAGTACTTC. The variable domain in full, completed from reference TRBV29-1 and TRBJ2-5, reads SAVISQKPSRDICQRGTSLTIQCQVDSQVTMMFWYRQQPGQSLTLIATANQGSEATYESGFVIDKFPISRPNLTFSTLTVSNMSPEDSSIYLCSVSAGDIVGTQYFGPGTRLLVL.

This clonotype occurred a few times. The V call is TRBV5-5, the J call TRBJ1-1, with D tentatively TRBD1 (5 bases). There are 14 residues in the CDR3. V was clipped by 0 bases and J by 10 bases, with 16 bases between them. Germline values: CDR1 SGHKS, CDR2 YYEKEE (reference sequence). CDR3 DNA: TGTGCCAGCAGCTTGGTAGTCGGGGCCCTCGGAGCTTTCTTT. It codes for CASSLVVGALGAFF.

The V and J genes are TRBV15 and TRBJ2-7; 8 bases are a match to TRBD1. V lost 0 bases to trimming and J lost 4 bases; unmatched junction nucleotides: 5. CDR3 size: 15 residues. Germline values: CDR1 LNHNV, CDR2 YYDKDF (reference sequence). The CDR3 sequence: CATSRDRQGAYEQYF. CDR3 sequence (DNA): TGTGCCACCAGCAGAGATAGGCAGGGGGCTTACGAGCAGTACTTC.

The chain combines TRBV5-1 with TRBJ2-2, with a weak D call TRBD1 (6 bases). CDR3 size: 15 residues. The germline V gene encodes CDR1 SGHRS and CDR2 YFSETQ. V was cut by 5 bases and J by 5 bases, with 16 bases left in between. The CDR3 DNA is TGCGCCAGCAGTACGAACAGGGTAGAAACCGGGGAGCTGTTTTTT. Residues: CASSTNRVETGELFF.

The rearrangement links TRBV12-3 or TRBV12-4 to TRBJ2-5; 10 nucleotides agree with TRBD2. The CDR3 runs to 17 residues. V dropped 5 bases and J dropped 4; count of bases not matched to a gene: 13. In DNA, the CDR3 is TGTGCCAGCAGTAAGGGGCTAGCGGGAGTATTGCCAGAGACCCAGTACTTC. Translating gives CASSKGLAGVLPETQYF.

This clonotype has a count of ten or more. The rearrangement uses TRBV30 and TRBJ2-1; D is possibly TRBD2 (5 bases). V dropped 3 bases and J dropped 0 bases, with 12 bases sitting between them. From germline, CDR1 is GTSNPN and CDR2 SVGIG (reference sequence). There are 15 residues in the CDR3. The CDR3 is CAWSGGPSSYNEQFF. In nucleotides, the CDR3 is TGTGCCTGGAGCGGCGGGCCTAGCTCCTACAATGAGCAGTTCTTC.

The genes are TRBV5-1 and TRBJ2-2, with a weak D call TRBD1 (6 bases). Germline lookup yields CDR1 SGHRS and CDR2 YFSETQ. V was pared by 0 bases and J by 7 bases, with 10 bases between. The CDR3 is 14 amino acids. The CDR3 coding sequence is TGCGCCAGCAGCTTGGCAGGGGAGTACGGGGAGCTGTTTTTT. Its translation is CASSLAGEYGELFF.

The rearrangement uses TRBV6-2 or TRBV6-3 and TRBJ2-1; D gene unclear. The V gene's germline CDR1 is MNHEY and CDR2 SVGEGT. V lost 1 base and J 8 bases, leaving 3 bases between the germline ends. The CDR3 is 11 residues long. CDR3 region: CASSYFDEQFF. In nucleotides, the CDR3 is TGTGCCAGCAGTTACTTCGATGAGCAGTTCTTC.

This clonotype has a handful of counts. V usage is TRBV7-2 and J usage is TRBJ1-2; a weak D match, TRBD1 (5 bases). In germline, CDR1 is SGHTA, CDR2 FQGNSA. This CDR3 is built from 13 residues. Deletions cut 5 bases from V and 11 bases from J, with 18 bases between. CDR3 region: CASSAPGGNRYTF. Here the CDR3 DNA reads TGTGCCAGCAGCGCTCCGGGGGGGAATCGGTACACCTTC. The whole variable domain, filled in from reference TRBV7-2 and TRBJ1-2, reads GAGVSQSPSNKVTEKGKDVELRCDPISGHTALYWYRQSLGQGLEFLIYFQGNSAPDKSGLPSDRFSAERTGGSVSTLTIQRTQQEDSAVYLCASSAPGGNRYTFGSGTRLTVV.

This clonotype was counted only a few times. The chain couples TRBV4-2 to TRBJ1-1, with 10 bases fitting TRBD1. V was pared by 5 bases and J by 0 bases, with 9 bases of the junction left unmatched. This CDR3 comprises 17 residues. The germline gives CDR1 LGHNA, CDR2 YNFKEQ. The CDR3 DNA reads TGTGCCAGCAGCGGACAGGGGGGGCTGACGATGAACACTGAAGCTTTCTTT. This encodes CASSGQGGLTMNTEAFF.

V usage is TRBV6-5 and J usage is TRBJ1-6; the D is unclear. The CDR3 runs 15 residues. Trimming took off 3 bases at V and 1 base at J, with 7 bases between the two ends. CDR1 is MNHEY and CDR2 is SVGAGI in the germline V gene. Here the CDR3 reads CASSYEKSYNSPLHF. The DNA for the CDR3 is TGTGCCAGCAGTTATGAAAAATCCTATAATTCACCCCTCCACTTT.

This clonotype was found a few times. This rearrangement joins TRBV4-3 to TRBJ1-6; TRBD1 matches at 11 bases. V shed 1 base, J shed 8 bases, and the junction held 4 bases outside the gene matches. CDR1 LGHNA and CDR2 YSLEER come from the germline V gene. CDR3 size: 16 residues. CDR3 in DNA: TGCGCCAGCAGCCAAGTCGGACAGGGGGCGTATTCACCCCTCCACTTT. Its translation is CASSQVGQGAYSPLHF.

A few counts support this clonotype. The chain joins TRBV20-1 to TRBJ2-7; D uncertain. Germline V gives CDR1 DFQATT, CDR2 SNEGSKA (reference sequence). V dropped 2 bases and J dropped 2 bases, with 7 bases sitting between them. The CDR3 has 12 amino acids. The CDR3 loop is CSARTHTYEQYF. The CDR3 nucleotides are TGCAGTGCTAGAACACATACCTACGAGCAGTACTTC.

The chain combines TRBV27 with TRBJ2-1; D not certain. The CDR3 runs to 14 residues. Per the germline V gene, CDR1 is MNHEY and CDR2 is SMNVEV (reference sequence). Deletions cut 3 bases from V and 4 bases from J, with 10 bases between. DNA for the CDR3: TGTGCCAGCAGTTTCCTCTCGGAATACAATGAGCAGTTCTTC. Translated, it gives CASSFLSEYNEQFF.

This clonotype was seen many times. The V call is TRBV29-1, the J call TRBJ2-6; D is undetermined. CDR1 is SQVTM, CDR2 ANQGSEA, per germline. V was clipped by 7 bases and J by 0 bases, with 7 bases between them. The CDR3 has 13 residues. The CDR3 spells CSGRVSGANVLTF. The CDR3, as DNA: TGCAGCGGGAGAGTCTCTGGGGCCAACGTCCTGACTTTC.

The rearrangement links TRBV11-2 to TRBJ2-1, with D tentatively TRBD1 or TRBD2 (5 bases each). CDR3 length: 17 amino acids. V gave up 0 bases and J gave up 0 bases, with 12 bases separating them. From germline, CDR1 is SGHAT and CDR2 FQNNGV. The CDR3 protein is CASSLDRGGRSYNEQFF. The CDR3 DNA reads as TGTGCCAGCAGCTTAGATCGGGGCGGACGCTCCTACAATGAGCAGTTCTTC.

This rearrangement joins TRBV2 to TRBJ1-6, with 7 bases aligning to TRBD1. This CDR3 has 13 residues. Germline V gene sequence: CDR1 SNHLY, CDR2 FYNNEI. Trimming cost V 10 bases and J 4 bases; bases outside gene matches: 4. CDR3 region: CATSTGYNSPLHF. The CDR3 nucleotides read TGTGCCACCTCGACAGGGTATAATTCACCCCTCCACTTT.

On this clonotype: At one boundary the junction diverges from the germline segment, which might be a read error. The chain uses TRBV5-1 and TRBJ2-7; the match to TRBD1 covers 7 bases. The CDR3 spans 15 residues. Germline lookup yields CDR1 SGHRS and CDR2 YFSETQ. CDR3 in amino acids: CAGSLVTGTVYEQYF. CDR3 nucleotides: TGCGCCGGCAGCTTAGTCACCGGGACAGTCTACGAGCAGTACTTC.

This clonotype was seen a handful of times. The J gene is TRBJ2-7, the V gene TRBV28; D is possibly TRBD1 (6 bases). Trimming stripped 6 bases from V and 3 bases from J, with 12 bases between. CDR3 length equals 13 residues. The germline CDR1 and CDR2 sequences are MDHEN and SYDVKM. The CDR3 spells CASSEGVLYEQYF. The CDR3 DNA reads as TGTGCCAGCAGCGAGGGGGTTCTCTACGAGCAGTACTTC.

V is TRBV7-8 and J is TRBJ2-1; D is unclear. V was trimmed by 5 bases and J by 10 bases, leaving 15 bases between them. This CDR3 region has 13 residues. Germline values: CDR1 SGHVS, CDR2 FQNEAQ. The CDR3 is CASSLLTSTEQFF. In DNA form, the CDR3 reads TGTGCCAGCAGCCTCCTAACATCGACGGAGCAGTTCTTC.

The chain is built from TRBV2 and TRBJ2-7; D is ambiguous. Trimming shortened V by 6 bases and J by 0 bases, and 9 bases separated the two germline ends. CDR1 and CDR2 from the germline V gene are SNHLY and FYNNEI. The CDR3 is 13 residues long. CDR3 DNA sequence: TGTGCCAGCAGCAGGACCGTCTCCTACGAGCAGTACTTC. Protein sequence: CASSRTVSYEQYF.

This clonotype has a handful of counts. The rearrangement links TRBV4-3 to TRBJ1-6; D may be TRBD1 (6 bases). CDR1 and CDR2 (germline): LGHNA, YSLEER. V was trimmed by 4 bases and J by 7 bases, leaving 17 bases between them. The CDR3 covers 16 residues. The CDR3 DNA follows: TGCGCCAGCAGCCCTACAATCCGGGACAACAATTCACCCCTCCACTTT. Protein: CASSPTIRDNNSPLHF.